This T cell receptor (beta chain) was captured in a study of control samples from healthy donors and cancer patients (TCRdb year 2020). The CDR3 measures 11 amino acids from cysteine to phenylalanine. CDR3 DNA is the only sequence kept; it has 33 bases, read in frame from the first base. The germline V gene specifies MNHEY as CDR1 and SVGAGI as CDR2. The trim is 6 bases for V and 6 bases for J, with a gap of 7 bases between the germline ends. Libraries were built with the immunoSEQ multiplex PCR assay. Not all clones reach the TCRdb copy of this immuneACCESS table, which keeps in-frame sequences only. Checked studies attribute under half of the gap to unresolved V genes and leave the rest unexplained. The sample has about 160,000 clones on record, roughly 90% of them singletons. The top ten constitute 9.5% to 15% of the sample. Notes on this clone: Its antigen is currently not known. There are no base qualities to consult, and no much larger clone falls within one base.

The chain uses TRBV6-5 and TRBJ2-3; the D gene is unclear. The material sequenced was blood. The TCR was taken from a man between 25 and 39 years old in good health. The DNA is as follows: TGTGCCAGCAGGAAACGGGATACGCAGTATTTT. Translated, this gives CASRKRDTQYF.